This T cell receptor beta chain is from a study of beta chain features in type 1 diabetes. Study-wide points: Type 1 diabetes patients had moderately but significantly shorter TCRB CDR3s in all four CD4+ subsets.

In this sample, this clone turned up a few times. No antigen is known for it. Reverse transcription of all isolated RNA meant that expressed TCRB transcripts were sequenced. Method: immunoSEQ multiplex PCR; TCRdb's copy keeps in-frame clones and lacks some. This sample carries approximately 170,000 clones, over 6% of them seen once, and the ten largest clones take about 0.5%. This sequence was found in a man aged 18 to 30 with type 1 diabetes. The sample was central memory CD4+ T cells from blood.

The CDR3 region has the DNA TGTGCCAGCAGTGCTGGAAGCGGGGGTAACACCGGGGAGCTGTTTTTT. Amino acid sequence: CASSAGSGGNTGELFF. The chain is built from TRBV2 and TRBJ2-2; 8 positions agree with TRBD2. The germline V gene has CDR1 SNHLY and CDR2 FYNNEI. V was clipped by 4 bases and J by 2 bases; unmatched bases: 6. The CDR3 sequence is 16 residues long. The whole variable domain, filled in from reference TRBV2 and TRBJ2-2, reads EPEVTQTPSHQVTQMGQEVILRCVPISNHLYFYWYRQILGQKVEFLVSFYNNEISEKSEIFDDQFSVERPDGSNFTLKIRSTKLEDSAMYFCASSAGSGGNTGELFFGEGSRLTVL.